These T cell receptor beta chains were read from a single sample in a study of T cell changes during pregnancy in multiple sclerosis. Here immunoSEQ multiplex PCR was the method, and the copy in TCRdb shows in-frame clones only, minus some. The data show over 60,000 clones, with about 88% seen just once and 2% to 3% held by the top ten. The specimen comprised peripheral blood, sampled in the first trimester of pregnancy. These receptors were taken from a female donor with multiple sclerosis, enrolled in a pregnancy study. Both conserved end residues are part of each CDR3. The order of the fields is D gene, V gene, clone size, J gene, CDR3 DNA, CDR3 protein. A D gene is named only where the DNA matches it firmly. A row's size may be missing; if present it is once, few, many or a size class.

NA	TRBV7-3	NA	TRBJ2-1	TGTGCCAGCAGCTCGCCGACAGTTTACAATGAGCAGTTCTTC	CASSSPTVYNEQFF
NA	TRBV7-2	NA	TRBJ2-3	TGTGCCAGCAGCTTTATTCGGTGGGCGGATACGCAGTATTTT	CASSFIRWADTQYF
NA	TRBV7-2	NA	TRBJ2-7	TGTGCCAGCAGCTTAGTCTCTAGCTCCTACGAGCAGTACTTC	CASSLVSSSYEQYF
TRBD1	TRBV10-3	NA	TRBJ2-3	TGTGCCATCAGTGAGTCGATGGACAGGGGGAGAACAGATACGCAGTATTTT	CAISESMDRGRTDTQYF
TRBD1	TRBV6-5	NA	TRBJ1-2	TGTGCCAGCAGGGACAGGGACCGTGTTAACTATGGCTACACCTTC	CASRDRDRVNYGYTF
NA	TRBV30	once	TRBJ1-1	TGTGCCTGGACCACCCCTCGGGGGAGAGCTTTCTTT	CAWTTPRGRAFF
TRBD1	TRBV5-1	NA	TRBJ2-2	TGCGCCAGCAGCCCAGGGGGAGTAGTTGGCGGGGAGCTGTTTTTT	CASSPGGVVGGELFF
TRBD1	TRBV19	NA	TRBJ2-3	TGTGCCATCGGGACAGGGCTAGTGGGTACGCAGTATTTT	CAIGTGLVGTQYF
NA	TRBV25-1	NA	TRBJ2-7	TGTGCCAGCAGTGACCCTTACAGGAGCTCCTACGAGCAGTACTTC	CASSDPYRSSYEQYF
TRBD2	TRBV2	NA	TRBJ2-1	TGTGCCAGCAGTGAAGAATCCCCCACTCTAGCGGGAGGCTACAATGAGCAGTTCTTC	CASSEESPTLAGGYNEQFF
NA	TRBV5-6	NA	TRBJ2-3	TGTGCCAGCAGCTTTTATAAAGGGGGTGCGGGAGTAAGAGATACGCAGTATTTT	CASSFYKGGAGVRDTQYF